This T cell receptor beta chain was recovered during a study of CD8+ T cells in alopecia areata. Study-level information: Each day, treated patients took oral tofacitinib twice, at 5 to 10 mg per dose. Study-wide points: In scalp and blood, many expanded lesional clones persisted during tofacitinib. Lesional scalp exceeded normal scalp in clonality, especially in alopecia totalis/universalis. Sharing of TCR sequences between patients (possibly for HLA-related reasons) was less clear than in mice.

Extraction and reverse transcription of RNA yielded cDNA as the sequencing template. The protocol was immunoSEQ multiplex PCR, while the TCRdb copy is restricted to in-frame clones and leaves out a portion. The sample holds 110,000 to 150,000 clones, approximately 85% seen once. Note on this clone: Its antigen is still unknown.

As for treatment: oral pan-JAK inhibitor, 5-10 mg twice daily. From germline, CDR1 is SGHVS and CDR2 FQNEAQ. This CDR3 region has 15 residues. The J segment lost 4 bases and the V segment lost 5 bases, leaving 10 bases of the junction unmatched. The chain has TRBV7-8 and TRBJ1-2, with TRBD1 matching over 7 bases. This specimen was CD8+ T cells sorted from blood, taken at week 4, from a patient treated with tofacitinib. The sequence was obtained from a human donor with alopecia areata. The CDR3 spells CASSTDRVEGYGYTF. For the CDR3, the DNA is TGTGCCAGCAGCACAGACAGGGTCGAAGGCTATGGCTACACCTTC.